What follows are 23 T cell receptor beta chains derived from one specimen sequenced in a study of vaccination effects on CD4 cells after COVID-19. Expansion of antigen-specific CD4+ T cells with viral peptide pools was carried out by the ViraFEST assay before sequencing. Subsequent to a culture period of under 11 days, CD4+ T cells were isolated. Participants got two doses of BNT162b2 or mRNA-1273 vaccine. Repertoires were generated with immunoSEQ multiplex PCR, while TCRdb's copy carries only in-frame clones and drops some. The table shows tens of thousands of clones, with approximately 73% occurring only once. For these receptors, no antigen is known. The sequenced sample was CD4+ T cells from PBMCs cultured with HCoV-229E spike peptides, obtained after COVID-19 vaccination. These receptors all stem from a human donor who received a COVID-19 vaccine.

This sequence joins TRBV7-9 and TRBJ2-5; D not resolved. Trimming removed 7 bases from V and 3 bases from J, with 12 bases in between. Looked up from germline, CDR1 is SEHNR and CDR2 is FQNEAQ (reference sequence). CDR3 length equals 13 residues. The CDR3, as DNA: TGTGCCAGCAAAATGGCAGGAAAAGAGACCCAGTACTTC. Protein: CASKMAGKETQYF.

The genes are TRBV6-5 and TRBJ1-4; D not resolved. V was shortened by 6 bases and J by 4 bases, with 15 bases between the two germline ends. Per the germline V gene, CDR1 is MNHEY and CDR2 is SVGAGI. The length of the CDR3 is 15 residues. Here the CDR3 reads CASSTFRAFNEKLFF. The CDR3 region has the DNA TGTGCCAGCAGCACCTTCCGGGCCTTTAATGAAAAACTGTTTTTT.

The chain uses TRBV19 and TRBJ2-6, with D perhaps matching TRBD1 (6 bases). Trimming stripped 3 bases from V and 2 bases from J, with 11 bases between. The CDR3 totals 16 residues. The germline CDR1 and CDR2 sequences are LNHDA and SQIVND (reference sequence). This chain's CDR3 is CASSIPRGTGANVLTF. The CDR3 nucleotides are TGTGCCAGTAGTATCCCCAGGGGTACTGGGGCCAACGTCCTGACTTTC.

A word on this clone: The junction does not match germline at one end; this may be a read error. The chain links TRBV7-9 to TRBJ2-4; the D gene is possibly TRBD1 (6 bases). Germline CDR1 reads SEHNR; CDR2 reads FQNEAQ (reference sequence). This CDR3 region has 13 residues. CDR3 sequence: CASSLETQGPLHF. The DNA for the CDR3 is TGTGCCAGCAGCTTAGAAACCCAGGGGCCCCTCCACTTC.

The chain joins TRBV4-1 to TRBJ2-5, with D possibly TRBD2 on 7 matching bases. Germline-derived CDR1 and CDR2 are MGHRA and YSYEKL. The CDR3 has 16 residues. V was shortened by 4 bases and J by 4 bases, with 19 bases between the two germline ends. The CDR3 DNA sequence: TGCGCCAGCAGCCCCCCAACCGGGGGGCGGGGAGAGACCCAGTACTTC. Translated, it gives CASSPPTGGRGETQYF.

This rearrangement joins TRBV6-2 or TRBV6-3 to TRBJ1-6; TRBD1 might be the D (6 bases). CDR1 and CDR2 from the germline V gene are MNHEY and SVGEGT. V was shortened by 4 bases and J by 7 bases, with 26 bases between the two germline ends. The CDR3 contains 19 residues. The CDR3 loop is CASSWEPRGQSPTNSPLHF. As DNA, the CDR3 is TGTGCCAGCAGTTGGGAACCCCGAGGACAGTCACCGACCAATTCACCCCTCCACTTT.

The chain carries TRBV4-1 and TRBJ2-1, with a possible D match to TRBD2 (6 bases). The germline CDR1 and CDR2 sequences are MGHRA and YSYEKL. V shed 4 bases and J shed 0 bases, with 16 bases lying between them. CDR3 length: 17 amino acids. As DNA, the CDR3 is TGCGCCAGCAGCCGCACTCTAGCGCCCAGCTCCTACAATGAGCAGTTCTTC. This encodes CASSRTLAPSSYNEQFF.

The chain carries TRBV6-5 and TRBJ1-2; weak D call: TRBD1 (5 bases). The length of the CDR3 is 14 residues. The germline V gene encodes CDR1 MNHEY and CDR2 SVGAGI. With 6 bases removed from V and 3 bases from J, the gap between germline ends came to 14 bases. The CDR3 region is CASSRLVTDYGYTF. The CDR3 DNA follows: TGTGCCAGCAGCCGGCTTGTGACAGACTATGGCTACACCTTC.

This rearrangement joins TRBV7-2 to TRBJ2-5, with D perhaps TRBD1 (6 bases). Trimming stripped 2 bases from V and 0 bases from J, with 13 bases between. The germline CDR1 and CDR2 sequences are SGHTA and FQGNSA. The CDR3 is 16 amino acids. The chain's CDR3 is CASSLIWGQNQETQYF. As DNA, the CDR3 is TGTGCCAGCAGCTTAATTTGGGGGCAGAACCAAGAGACCCAGTACTTC.

The V gene is TRBV27, the J gene TRBJ1-4; TRBD1 agrees at 7 bases. Trimming took 6 bases from V and 5 from J; bases not matched to a gene: 9. The CDR3 totals 15 residues. Germline V gene sequence: CDR1 MNHEY, CDR2 SMNVEV (reference sequence). CDR3 region: CASSLNRGLNEKLFF. Here the CDR3 DNA reads TGTGCCAGCAGCTTAAACAGGGGATTAAATGAAAAACTGTTTTTT. The full variable domain, its missing parts supplied by reference TRBV27 and TRBJ1-4, is EAQVTQNPRYLITVTGKKLTVTCSQNMNHEYMSWYRQDPGLGLRQIYYSMNVEVTDKGDVPEGYKVSRKEKRNFPLILESPSPNQTSLYFCASSLNRGLNEKLFFGSGTQLSVL.

CDR3 bases: TGCGCCAGCAGCTTGGAGGCAGGGGGTGAAAAACTGTTTTTT. Its protein is CASSLEAGGEKLFF. The chain joins TRBV5-1 to TRBJ1-4; 7 nucleotides line up with TRBD1. V lost 0 bases to trimming and J lost 7 bases; unmatched junction nucleotides: 3. CDR1 and CDR2 from the germline V gene are SGHRS and YFSETQ. The CDR3 has 14 residues.

This clone was observed a single time. The chain carries TRBV6-1 and TRBJ1-3; D unresolved. The CDR3 contains 16 residues. The V end lost 1 base, the J end lost 0 bases, and 10 bases lay between the germline ends. Germline CDR1 is MNHNS and CDR2 is SASEGT. CDR3 nucleotide sequence: TGTGCCAGCAGTGAAGTGAGGGCAACCTCTGGAAACACCATATATTTT. Residues: CASSEVRATSGNTIYF.

The V and J genes are TRBV5-1 and TRBJ1-4; TRBD1 matches at 8 bases. Germline V gives CDR1 SGHRS, CDR2 YFSETQ. The V segment lost 2 bases and the J segment 7 bases; nucleotides outside the gene matches: 10. CDR3 size: 16 residues. CDR3 sequence reads: CASSLRSGGKGEKLFF. For the CDR3, the DNA is TGCGCCAGCAGCTTACGTTCAGGGGGCAAGGGTGAAAAACTGTTTTTT.

The count of this clone is one. This chain links TRBV18 with TRBJ2-2; no firm D call. Trimming removed 6 bases from V and 4 bases from J, with 9 bases in between. The CDR3 loop spans 13 amino acids. Germline CDR1 is KGHSH and CDR2 is LQKENI. CDR3 amino acids: CASSSAATGELFF. The CDR3 coding sequence is TGTGCCAGCTCGTCGGCGGCCACCGGGGAGCTGTTTTTT.

The rearrangement links TRBV12-3 or TRBV12-4 to TRBJ2-3; D may be TRBD1 or TRBD2 (5 bases each). This CDR3 has 13 amino acids. Trimming took 6 bases from V and 5 from J, leaving 12 bases between them. Written as DNA, the CDR3 is TGTGCCAGCAGCTTAAATGGGGGAGATACGCAGTATTTT. Amino acid sequence: CASSLNGGDTQYF.

The rearrangement links TRBV6-2 or TRBV6-3 to TRBJ2-1, with 8 bases that match TRBD1. With V trimmed by 4 bases and J by 11 bases, 4 bases remained unmatched. The CDR3 is 12 amino acids. Germline V gene data show CDR1 as MNHEY and CDR2 as SVGEGT. DNA for the CDR3: TGTGCCAGCAGTTCCCGACAGGGGCAGCAGTTCTTC. Its translation: CASSSRQGQQFF.

V is TRBV7-8 and J is TRBJ2-5, with D unresolved. Deletions cut 3 bases from V and 2 bases from J, with 7 bases between. This CDR3 spans 13 amino acids. Germline lookup yields CDR1 SGHVS and CDR2 FQNEAQ. This CDR3 reads CASSFTGQETQYF. The DNA of the CDR3 is TGTGCCAGCAGCTTTACTGGACAAGAGACCCAGTACTTC.

The chain is built from TRBV30 and TRBJ1-6; D call uncertain. CDR1 and CDR2 from the germline V gene are GTSNPN and SVGIG (reference sequence). V dropped 6 bases and J dropped 5 bases, with 17 bases sitting between them. The CDR3 runs 15 residues. CDR3 coding DNA: TGTGCCTGTTTATTACAAGTTACCAATAATTCACCCCTCCACTTT. It translates to CACLLQVTNNSPLHF.

The chain joins TRBV7-3 to TRBJ1-5; D uncertain. Per the germline V gene, CDR1 is SGHTA and CDR2 is FQGTGA. The CDR3 has 13 amino acids. The germline V and J ends were trimmed by 3 bases and 7 bases, with 10 bases remaining between them. The chain's CDR3 is CASSFSPGQPQHF. The DNA for the CDR3 is TGTGCCAGCAGCTTTTCACCGGGCCAGCCCCAGCATTTT. Based on the CDR3 plus reference TRBV7-3 and TRBJ1-5, the full variable domain is GAGVSQTPSNKVTEKGKYVELRCDPISGHTALYWYRQSLGQGPEFLIYFQGTGAADDSGLPNDRFFAVRPEGSVSTLKIQRTERGDSAVYLCASSFSPGQPQHFGDGTRLSIL.

V and J are TRBV7-9 and TRBJ1-1; D not resolved. The CDR3 extends over 14 amino acids. V was pared by 4 bases and J by 6 bases, with 15 bases between. The V gene's germline CDR1 is SEHNR and CDR2 FQNEAQ (reference sequence). The CDR3 protein is CASSYNRGSAEAFF. The CDR3 nucleotides are TGTGCCAGCAGCTATAACCGGGGTAGCGCTGAAGCTTTCTTT.

The rearrangement links TRBV27 to TRBJ1-2; 10 bases are shared with TRBD1. The V gene's germline CDR1 is MNHEY and CDR2 SMNVEV (reference sequence). J was trimmed by 4 bases and V by 6 bases; bases with no gene match: 11. The CDR3 is made up of 16 amino acids. The CDR3 DNA is TGTGCCAGCAGGCGACAGGGGGCCTTTAGCGGCTATGGCTACACCTTC. It codes for CASRRQGAFSGYGYTF.

V is TRBV20-1 and J is TRBJ2-7; D uncertain. Trimming shortened V by 3 bases and J by 0 bases, and 9 bases separated the two germline ends. The CDR3 loop spans 13 amino acids. Germline V gene lookup returns CDR1 DFQATT and CDR2 SNEGSKA (reference sequence). DNA of the CDR3: TGCAGTGCTAGTGGTCGGAGCTCCTACGAGCAGTACGTC. It encodes CSASGRSSYEQYV.

The chain is built from TRBV9 and TRBJ1-1; weak D call: TRBD1 (5 bases). Germline V CDR1 and CDR2: SGDLS, YYNGEE. Trimming took 4 bases from V and 4 from J, leaving 17 bases between them. The CDR3 extends over 15 amino acids. CDR3 loop: CASSTLGQGVTEAFF. In DNA form, the CDR3 reads TGTGCCAGCAGCACTTTGGGGCAGGGAGTCACTGAAGCTTTCTTT.